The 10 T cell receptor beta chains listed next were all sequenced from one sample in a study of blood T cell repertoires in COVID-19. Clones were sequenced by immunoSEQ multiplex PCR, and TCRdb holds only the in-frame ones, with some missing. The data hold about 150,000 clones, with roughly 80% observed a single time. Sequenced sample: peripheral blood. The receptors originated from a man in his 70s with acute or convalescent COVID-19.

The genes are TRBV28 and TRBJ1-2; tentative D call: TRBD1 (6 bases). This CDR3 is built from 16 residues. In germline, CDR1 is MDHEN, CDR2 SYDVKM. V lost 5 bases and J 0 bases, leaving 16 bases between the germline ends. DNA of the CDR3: TGTGCCAGCAGTGGGGAGGGGGGCCCAGCTAACTATGGCTACACCTTC. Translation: CASSGEGGPANYGYTF.

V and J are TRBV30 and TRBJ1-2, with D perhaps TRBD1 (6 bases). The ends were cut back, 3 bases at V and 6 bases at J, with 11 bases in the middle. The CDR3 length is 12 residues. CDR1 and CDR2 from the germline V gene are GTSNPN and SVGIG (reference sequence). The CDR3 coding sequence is TGTGCCTGGAGCCCGGGACAAAATGGCTACACCTTC. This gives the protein CAWSPGQNGYTF.

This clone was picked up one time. Written as DNA, the CDR3 is TGTGCCAGCAGCTTATTTTCGCTAGAATCCAATGAGCAGTTCTTC. This encodes CASSLFSLESNEQFF. This sequence joins TRBV7-9 and TRBJ2-1; D is unresolved. Looked up from germline, CDR1 is SEHNR and CDR2 is FQNEAQ (reference sequence). Trimming shortened V by 2 bases and J by 6 bases, and 14 bases separated the two germline ends. This CDR3 has 15 residues.

The CDR3 protein is CASSRTGRDTEAFF. The CDR3 bases are TGTGCCAGCAGTAGGACAGGGAGGGACACTGAAGCTTTCTTT. The rearrangement uses TRBV2 and TRBJ1-1; 8 bases match TRBD1. Germline CDR1 reads SNHLY; CDR2 reads FYNNEI. The V and J ends lost 5 bases and 3 bases, in that order; junction bases with no gene match: 5. The CDR3 runs 14 residues.

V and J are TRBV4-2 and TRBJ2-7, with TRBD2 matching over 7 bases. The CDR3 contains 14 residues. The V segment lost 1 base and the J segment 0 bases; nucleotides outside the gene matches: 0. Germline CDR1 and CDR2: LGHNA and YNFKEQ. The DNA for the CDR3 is TGTGCCAGCAGCCAAGGACTAGCCTCCTACGAGCAGTACTTC. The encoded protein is CASSQGLASYEQYF.

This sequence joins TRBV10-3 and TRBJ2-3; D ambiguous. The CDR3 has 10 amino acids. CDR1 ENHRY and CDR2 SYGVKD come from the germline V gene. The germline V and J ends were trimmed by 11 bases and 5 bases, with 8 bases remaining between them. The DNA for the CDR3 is TGTGCCTCCTCCGGAGATACGCAGTATTTT. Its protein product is CASSGDTQYF.

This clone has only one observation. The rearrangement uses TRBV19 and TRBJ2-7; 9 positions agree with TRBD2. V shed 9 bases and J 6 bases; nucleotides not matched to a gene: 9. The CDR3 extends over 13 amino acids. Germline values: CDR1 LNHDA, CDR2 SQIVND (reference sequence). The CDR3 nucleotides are TGTGCCAGCCGCAGGGGACTAGCATTCGAGCAGTACTTC. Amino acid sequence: CASRRGLAFEQYF.

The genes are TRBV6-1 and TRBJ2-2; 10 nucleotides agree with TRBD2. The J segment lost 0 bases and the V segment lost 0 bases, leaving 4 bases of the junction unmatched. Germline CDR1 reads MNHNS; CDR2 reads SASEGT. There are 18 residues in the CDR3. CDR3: CASSEAATSGANTGELFF. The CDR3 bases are TGTGCCAGCAGTGAAGCGGCAACTAGCGGGGCGAACACCGGGGAGCTGTTTTTT.

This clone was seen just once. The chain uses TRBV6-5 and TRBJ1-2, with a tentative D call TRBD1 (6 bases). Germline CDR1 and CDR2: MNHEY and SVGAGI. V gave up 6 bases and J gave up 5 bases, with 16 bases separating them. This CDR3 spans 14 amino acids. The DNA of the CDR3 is TGTGCCAGCAGGCCCTCGGGGGGCAAGTATGGCTACACCTTC. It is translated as CASRPSGGKYGYTF.

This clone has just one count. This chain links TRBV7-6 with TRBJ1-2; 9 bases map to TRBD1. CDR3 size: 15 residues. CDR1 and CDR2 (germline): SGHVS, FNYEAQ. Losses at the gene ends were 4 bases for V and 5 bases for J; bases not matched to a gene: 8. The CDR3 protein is CASSSTGGGWYGYTF. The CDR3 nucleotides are TGTGCCAGCAGCTCTACAGGGGGCGGTTGGTATGGCTACACCTTC.